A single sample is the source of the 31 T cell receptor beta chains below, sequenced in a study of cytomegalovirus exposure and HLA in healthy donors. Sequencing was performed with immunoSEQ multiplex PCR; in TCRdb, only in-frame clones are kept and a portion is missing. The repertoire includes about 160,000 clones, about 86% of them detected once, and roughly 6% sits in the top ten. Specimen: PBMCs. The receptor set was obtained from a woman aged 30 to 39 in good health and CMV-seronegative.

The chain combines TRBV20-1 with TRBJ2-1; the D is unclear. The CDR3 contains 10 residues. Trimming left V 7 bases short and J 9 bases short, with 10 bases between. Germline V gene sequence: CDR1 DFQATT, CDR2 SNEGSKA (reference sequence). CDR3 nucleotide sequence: TGCAGTGTTAGGAACGGTGAGCAGTTCTTC. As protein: CSVRNGEQFF.

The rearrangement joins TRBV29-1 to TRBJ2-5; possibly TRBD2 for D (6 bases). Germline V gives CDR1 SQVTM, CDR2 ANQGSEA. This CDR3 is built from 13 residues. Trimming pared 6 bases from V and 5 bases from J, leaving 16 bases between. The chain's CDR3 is CSVVGGRGETQYF. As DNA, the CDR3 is TGCAGCGTAGTCGGAGGGCGGGGTGAGACCCAGTACTTC.

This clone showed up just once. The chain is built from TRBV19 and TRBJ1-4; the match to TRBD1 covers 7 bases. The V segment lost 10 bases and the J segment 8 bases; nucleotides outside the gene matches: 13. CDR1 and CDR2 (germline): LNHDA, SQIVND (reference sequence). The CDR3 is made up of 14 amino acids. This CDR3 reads CATRGGQYTEKLFF. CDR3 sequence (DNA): TGTGCCACCCGCGGGGGACAGTATACAGAAAAACTGTTTTTT.

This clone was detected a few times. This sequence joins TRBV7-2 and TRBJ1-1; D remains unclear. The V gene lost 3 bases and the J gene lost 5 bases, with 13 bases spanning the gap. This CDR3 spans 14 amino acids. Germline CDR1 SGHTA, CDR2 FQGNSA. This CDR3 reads CASSFGPIGTEAFF. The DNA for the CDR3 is TGTGCCAGCAGCTTCGGACCCATTGGGACTGAAGCTTTCTTT.

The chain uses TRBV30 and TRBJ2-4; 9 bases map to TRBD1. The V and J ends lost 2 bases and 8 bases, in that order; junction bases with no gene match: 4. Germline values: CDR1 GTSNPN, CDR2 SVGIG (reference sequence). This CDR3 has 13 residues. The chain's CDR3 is CAWSRRTGDIQYF. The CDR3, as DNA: TGTGCCTGGAGTCGCCGGACAGGGGACATTCAGTACTTC. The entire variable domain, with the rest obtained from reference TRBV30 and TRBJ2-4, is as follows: SQTIHQWPATLVQPVGSPLSLECTVEGTSNPNLYWYRQAAGRGLQLLFYSVGIGQISSEVPQNLSASRPQDRQFILSSKKLLLSDSGFYLCAWSRRTGDIQYFGAGTRLSVL.

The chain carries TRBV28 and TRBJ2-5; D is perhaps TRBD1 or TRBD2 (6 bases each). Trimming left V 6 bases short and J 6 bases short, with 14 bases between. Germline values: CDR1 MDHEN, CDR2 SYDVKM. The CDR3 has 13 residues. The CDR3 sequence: CASSGGRGKTQYF. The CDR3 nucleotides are TGTGCCAGCAGCGGGGGCAGGGGCAAGACCCAGTACTTC.

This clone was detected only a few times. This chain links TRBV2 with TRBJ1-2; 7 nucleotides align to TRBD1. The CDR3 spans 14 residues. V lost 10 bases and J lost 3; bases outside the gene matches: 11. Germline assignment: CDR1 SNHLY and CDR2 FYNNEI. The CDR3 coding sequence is TGTGCCACCAGGAGGGCAGGGGGAGACTATGGCTACACCTTC. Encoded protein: CATRRAGGDYGYTF. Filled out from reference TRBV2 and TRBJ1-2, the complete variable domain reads EPEVTQTPSHQVTQMGQEVILRCVPISNHLYFYWYRQILGQKVEFLVSFYNNEISEKSEIFDDQFSVERPDGSNFTLKIRSTKLEDSAMYFCATRRAGGDYGYTFGSGTRLTVV.

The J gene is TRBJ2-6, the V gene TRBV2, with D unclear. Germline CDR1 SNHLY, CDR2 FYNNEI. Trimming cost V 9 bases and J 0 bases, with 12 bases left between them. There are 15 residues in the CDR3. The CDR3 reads CARSPGNSGANVLTF. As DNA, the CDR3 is TGTGCCAGATCGCCAGGAAACTCTGGGGCCAACGTCCTGACTTTC.

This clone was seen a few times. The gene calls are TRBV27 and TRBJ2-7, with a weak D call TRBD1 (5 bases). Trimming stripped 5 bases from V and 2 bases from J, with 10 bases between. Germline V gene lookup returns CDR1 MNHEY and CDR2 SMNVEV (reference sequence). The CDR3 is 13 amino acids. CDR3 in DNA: TGTGCCAGCAGTCACCGACAGACCTACGAGCAGTACTTC. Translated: CASSHRQTYEQYF.

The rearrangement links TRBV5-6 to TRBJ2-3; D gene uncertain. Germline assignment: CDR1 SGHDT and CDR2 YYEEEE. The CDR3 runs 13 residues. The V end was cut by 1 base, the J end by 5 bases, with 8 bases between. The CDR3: CASSLIGLDTQYF. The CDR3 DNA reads TGTGCCAGCAGCTTGATTGGGTTAGATACGCAGTATTTT. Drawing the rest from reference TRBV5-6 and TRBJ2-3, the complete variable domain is DAGVTQSPTHLIKTRGQQVTLRCSPKSGHDTVSWYQQALGQGPQFIFQYYEEEERQRGNFPDRFSGHQFPNYSSELNVNALLLGDSALYLCASSLIGLDTQYFGPGTRLTVL.

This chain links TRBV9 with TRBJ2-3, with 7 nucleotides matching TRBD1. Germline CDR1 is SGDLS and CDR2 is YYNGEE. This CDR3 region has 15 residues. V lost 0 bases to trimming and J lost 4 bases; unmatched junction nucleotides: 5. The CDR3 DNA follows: TGTGCCAGCAGCGTAGGAGGGGGCGGTCCAGATACGCAGTATTTT. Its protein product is CASSVGGGGPDTQYF.

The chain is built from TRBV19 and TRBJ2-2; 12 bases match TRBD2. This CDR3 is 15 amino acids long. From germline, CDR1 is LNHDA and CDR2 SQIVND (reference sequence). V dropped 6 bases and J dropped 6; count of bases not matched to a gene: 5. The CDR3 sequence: CASSLLAGGSGELFF. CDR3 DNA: TGTGCCAGTAGCCTACTAGCGGGGGGTTCCGGGGAGCTGTTTTTT.

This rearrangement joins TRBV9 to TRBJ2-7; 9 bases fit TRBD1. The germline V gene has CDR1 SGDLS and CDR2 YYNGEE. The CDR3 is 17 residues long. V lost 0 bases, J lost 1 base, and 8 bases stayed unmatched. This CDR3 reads CASSVGVGDRASYEQYF. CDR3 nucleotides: TGTGCCAGCAGCGTAGGGGTGGGGGACAGGGCATCCTACGAGCAGTACTTC.

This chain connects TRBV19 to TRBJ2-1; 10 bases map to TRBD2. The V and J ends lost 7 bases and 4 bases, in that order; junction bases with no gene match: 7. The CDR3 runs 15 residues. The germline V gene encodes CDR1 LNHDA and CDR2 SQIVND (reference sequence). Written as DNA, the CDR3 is TGTGCCAGTAAGCTTGGACTAGCGGAGTACAATGAGCAGTTCTTC. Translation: CASKLGLAEYNEQFF.

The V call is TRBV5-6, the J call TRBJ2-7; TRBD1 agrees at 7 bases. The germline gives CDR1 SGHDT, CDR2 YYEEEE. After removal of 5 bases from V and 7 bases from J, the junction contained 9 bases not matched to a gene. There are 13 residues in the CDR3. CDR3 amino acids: CASSSTGVREQYF. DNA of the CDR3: TGTGCCAGCAGTTCTACAGGGGTGAGGGAGCAGTACTTC.

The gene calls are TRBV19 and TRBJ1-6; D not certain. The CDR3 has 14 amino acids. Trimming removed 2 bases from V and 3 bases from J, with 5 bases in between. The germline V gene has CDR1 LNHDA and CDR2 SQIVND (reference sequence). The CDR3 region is CASSIRDYNSPLHF. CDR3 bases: TGTGCCAGTAGTATACGTGACTATAATTCACCCCTCCACTTT.

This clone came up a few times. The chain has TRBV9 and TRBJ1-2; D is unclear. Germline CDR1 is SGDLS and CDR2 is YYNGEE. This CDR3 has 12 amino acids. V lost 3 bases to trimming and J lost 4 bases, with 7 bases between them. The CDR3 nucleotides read TGTGCCAGCAGCGAAGCCTCCTATGGCTACACCTTC. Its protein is CASSEASYGYTF.

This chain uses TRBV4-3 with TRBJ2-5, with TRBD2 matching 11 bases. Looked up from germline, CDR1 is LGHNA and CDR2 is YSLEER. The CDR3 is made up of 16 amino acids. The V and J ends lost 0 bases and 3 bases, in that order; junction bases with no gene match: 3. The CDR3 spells CASSQDATSGEETQYF. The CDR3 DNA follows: TGCGCCAGCAGCCAAGATGCGACTAGCGGGGAAGAGACCCAGTACTTC.

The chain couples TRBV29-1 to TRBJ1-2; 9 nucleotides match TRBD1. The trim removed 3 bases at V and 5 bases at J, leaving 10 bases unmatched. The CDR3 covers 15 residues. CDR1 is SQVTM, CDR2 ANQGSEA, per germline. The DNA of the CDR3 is TGCAGCGTTGACTCCCCTGGACAGGGGACTTATGGCTACACCTTC. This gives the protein CSVDSPGQGTYGYTF. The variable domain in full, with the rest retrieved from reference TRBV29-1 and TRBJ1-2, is SAVISQKPSRDICQRGTSLTIQCQVDSQVTMMFWYRQQPGQSLTLIATANQGSEATYESGFVIDKFPISRPNLTFSTLTVSNMSPEDSSIYLCSVDSPGQGTYGYTFGSGTRLTVV.

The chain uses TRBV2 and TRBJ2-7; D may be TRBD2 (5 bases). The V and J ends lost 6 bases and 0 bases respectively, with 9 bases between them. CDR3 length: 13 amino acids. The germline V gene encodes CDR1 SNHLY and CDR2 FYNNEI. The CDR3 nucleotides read TGTGCCAGCAGAGTCACTAGCTCCTACGAGCAGTACTTC. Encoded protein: CASRVTSSYEQYF.

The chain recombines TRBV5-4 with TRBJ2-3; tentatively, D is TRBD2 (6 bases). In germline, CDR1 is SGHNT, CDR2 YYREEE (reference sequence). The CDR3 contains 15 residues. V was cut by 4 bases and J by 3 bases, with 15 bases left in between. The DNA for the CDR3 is TGTGCCAGCAGCACCCCGACTCGGGGGACAGATACGCAGTATTTT. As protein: CASSTPTRGTDTQYF.

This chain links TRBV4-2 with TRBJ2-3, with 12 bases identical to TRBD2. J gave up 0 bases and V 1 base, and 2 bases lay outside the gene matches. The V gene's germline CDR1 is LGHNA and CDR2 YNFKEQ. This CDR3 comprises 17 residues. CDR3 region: CASSQGLAGDSTDTQYF. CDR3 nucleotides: TGTGCCAGCAGCCAAGGACTAGCGGGGGATAGCACAGATACGCAGTATTTT.

The CDR3 DNA follows: TGTGCCAGCAGCTTGGAGACCACGGGTGGAGAGACCCAGTACTTC. Translation gives CASSLETTGGETQYF. The V gene is TRBV5-8, the J gene TRBJ2-5; D unresolved. V gave up 0 bases and J gave up 4 bases, with 13 bases separating them. The CDR3 runs to 15 residues. The germline gives CDR1 SGHTS, CDR2 YDEGEE. Using reference TRBV5-8 and TRBJ2-5 for the parts outside the CDR3, the full variable domain is EAGVTQSPTHLIKTRGQQATLRCSPISGHTSVYWYQQALGLGLQFLLWYDEGEERNRGNFPPRFSGRQFPNYSSELNVNALELEDSALYLCASSLETTGGETQYFGPGTRLLVL.

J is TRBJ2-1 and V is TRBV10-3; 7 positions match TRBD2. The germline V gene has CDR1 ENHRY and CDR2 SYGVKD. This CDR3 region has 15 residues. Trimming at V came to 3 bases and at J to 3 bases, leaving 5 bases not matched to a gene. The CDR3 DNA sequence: TGTGCCATCAGTGATGGCGGGAGTAACTACAATGAGCAGTTCTTC. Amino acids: CAISDGGSNYNEQFF.

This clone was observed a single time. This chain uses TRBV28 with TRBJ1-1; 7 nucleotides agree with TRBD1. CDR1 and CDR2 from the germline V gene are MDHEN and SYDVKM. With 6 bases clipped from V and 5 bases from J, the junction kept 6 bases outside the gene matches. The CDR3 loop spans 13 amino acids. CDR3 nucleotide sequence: TGTGCCAGCAGCGACAGGGTCACGACTGAAGCTTTCTTT. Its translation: CASSDRVTTEAFF.

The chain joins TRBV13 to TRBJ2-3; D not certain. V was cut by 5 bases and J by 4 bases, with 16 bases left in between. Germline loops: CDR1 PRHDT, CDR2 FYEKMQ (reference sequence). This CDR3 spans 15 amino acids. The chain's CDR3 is CASSPRTPGSDTQYF. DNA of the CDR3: TGTGCCAGCAGCCCGCGGACGCCCGGGTCAGATACGCAGTATTTT.

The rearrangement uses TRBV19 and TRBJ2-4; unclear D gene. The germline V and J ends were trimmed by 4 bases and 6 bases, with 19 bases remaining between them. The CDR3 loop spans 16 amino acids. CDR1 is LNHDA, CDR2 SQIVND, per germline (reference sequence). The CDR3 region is CASSTYPGSGGNIQYF. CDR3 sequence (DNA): TGTGCCAGTAGTACCTACCCCGGGTCAGGTGGAAACATTCAGTACTTC.

CDR3 sequence: CASSWERQQGGEQYF. Here the CDR3 DNA reads TGTGCCAGTAGCTGGGAGAGGCAGCAAGGGGGCGAGCAGTACTTC. The gene calls are TRBV19 and TRBJ2-7; weak D call: TRBD1 (6 bases). The CDR3 runs 15 residues. The germline V and J ends were trimmed by 6 bases and 6 bases, with 21 bases remaining between them. Germline V gene sequence: CDR1 LNHDA, CDR2 SQIVND (reference sequence).

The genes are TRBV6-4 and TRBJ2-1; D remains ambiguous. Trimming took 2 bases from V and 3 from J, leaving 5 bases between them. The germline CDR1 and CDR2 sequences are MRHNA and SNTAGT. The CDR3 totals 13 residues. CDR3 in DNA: TGTGCCAGCAGTGACGACGGCTACAATGAGCAGTTCTTC. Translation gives CASSDDGYNEQFF.

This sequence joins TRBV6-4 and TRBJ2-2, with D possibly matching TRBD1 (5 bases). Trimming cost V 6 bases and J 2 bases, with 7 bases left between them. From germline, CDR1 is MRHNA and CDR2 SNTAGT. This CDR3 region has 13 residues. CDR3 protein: CASRTENTGELFF. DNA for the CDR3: TGTGCCAGCAGGACAGAAAACACCGGGGAGCTGTTTTTT.

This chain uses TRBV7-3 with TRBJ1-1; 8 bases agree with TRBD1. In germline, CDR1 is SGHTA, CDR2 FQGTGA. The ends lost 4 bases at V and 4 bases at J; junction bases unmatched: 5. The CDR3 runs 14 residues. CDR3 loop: CASSSQGASTEAFF. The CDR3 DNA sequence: TGTGCCAGCAGCTCTCAGGGGGCGAGCACTGAAGCTTTCTTT.